This T cell receptor (beta chain) is from a study of beta chain features in type 1 diabetes. General observations from the study: A moderate, significant TCRB CDR3 shortening appeared in type 1 diabetes across four CD4+ subsets.

Of note for this clone: Its cognate antigen is unknown. Other nucleotide sequences from this sample produce the same CDR3.

Sorted populations were all over 95% pure. The study reverse transcribed the entire isolated RNA, so it sequenced expressed TCRB transcripts. Libraries were prepared by immunoSEQ multiplex PCR; TCRdb keeps only in-frame clonotypes and omits some of them. The sample yields 600,000 to 700,000 clones, over 10% seen once. V shed 2 bases and J shed 5 bases, with 4 bases lying between them. The CDR3 has 11 amino acids. Germline CDR1 SGHRS, CDR2 YFSETQ. The chain employs TRBV5-1 and TRBJ2-5; D is undetermined. The sequencing sample was made of naive CD4+ T cells from blood. The sequence derives from a man aged 30 to 45 with type 1 diabetes. CDR3 nucleotides: TGCGCCAGCAGCTTCGGGGAGACCCAGTACTTC. Translating gives CASSFGETQYF.